A selection of T cell receptor beta chains follows, all from one sample in a study of cytomegalovirus exposure and HLA in healthy donors. TCRdb's table, derived via immunoSEQ multiplex PCR, lists solely in-frame clones and lacks some. The table includes roughly 100,000 clones, approximately 64% detected once. Specimen: PBMCs. The receptor source for this set is a woman in her forties or fifties in good health and CMV-seronegative. Both conserved end residues are part of each CDR3. Fields, in order: clone size, D gene, J gene, V gene, CDR3 DNA, CDR3 protein. D genes are given only for firm matches. Clone size, where shown, is once, few, many, or a class for clones that have expanded.

abundance: NA
d_gene: TRBD1
j_gene: TRBJ1-2
v_gene: TRBV6-5
CDR3nt: TGTGCCAGCAGGCAGGTACAGGGGGACAGCTACACCTTC
CDR3aa: CASRQVQGDSYTF

abundance: once
d_gene: NA
j_gene: TRBJ2-7
v_gene: TRBV27
CDR3nt: TGTGCCAGTTCTCCACGACAGGACCACTACGAGCAGTACTTC
CDR3aa: CASSPRQDHYEQYF

abundance: few
d_gene: TRBD1
j_gene: TRBJ1-4
v_gene: TRBV28
CDR3nt: TGTGCCAGCATTGGGACAGAGAATGAAAAACTGTTTTTT
CDR3aa: CASIGTENEKLFF

abundance: NA
d_gene: NA
j_gene: TRBJ2-4
v_gene: TRBV11-2
CDR3nt: TGTGCCAGCAGCTTGGGGCCCACCCGTCCCCAAAACATTCAGTACTTC
CDR3aa: CASSLGPTRPQNIQYF

abundance: NA
d_gene: NA
j_gene: TRBJ1-4
v_gene: TRBV6-4
CDR3nt: TGTGCCAGCAGTGCCGCGCCGGGGAGGACTGCTCCTGAAAAACTGTTTTTT
CDR3aa: CASSAAPGRTAPEKLFF

abundance: NA
d_gene: TRBD2
j_gene: TRBJ2-5
v_gene: TRBV5-6
CDR3nt: TGTGCCAGCAGCTTGGGAGCGGGAGGAGAGACCCAGTACTTC
CDR3aa: CASSLGAGGETQYF

abundance: NA
d_gene: TRBD2
j_gene: TRBJ2-3
v_gene: TRBV27
CDR3nt: TGTGCCAGCCAGGAACGGGGGGGCACAGATACGCAGTATTTT
CDR3aa: CASQERGGTDTQYF

abundance: few
d_gene: TRBD2
j_gene: TRBJ2-1
v_gene: TRBV27
CDR3nt: TGTGCCAGCAGTTTAGAGACTAGCGGGAGGGCCATGCAGTTCTTC
CDR3aa: CASSLETSGRAMQFF

abundance: NA
d_gene: TRBD2
j_gene: TRBJ2-7
v_gene: TRBV28
CDR3nt: TGTGCCAGCAGGACTAGCGGGAGGTACGAGCAGTACTTC
CDR3aa: CASRTSGRYEQYF

abundance: NA
d_gene: TRBD1
j_gene: TRBJ1-1
v_gene: TRBV7-2
CDR3nt: TGTGCCAGCAGCCCCCGACAGGGTGCCAGCACTGAAGCTTTCTTT
CDR3aa: CASSPRQGASTEAFF

abundance: few
d_gene: TRBD1
j_gene: TRBJ1-5
v_gene: TRBV6-6
CDR3nt: TGTGCCAGCAACGCTCCGGGACAGCTTAGCAATCAGCCCCAGCATTTT
CDR3aa: CASNAPGQLSNQPQHF

abundance: NA
d_gene: TRBD2
j_gene: TRBJ2-7
v_gene: TRBV7-9
CDR3nt: TGTGCCAGCAGCTTACTAGCGGGGACTTACGAGCAGTACTTC
CDR3aa: CASSLLAGTYEQYF

abundance: NA
d_gene: TRBD2
j_gene: TRBJ2-2
v_gene: TRBV7-9
CDR3nt: TGTGCCAGCAGCCCTGGGACTAGCGGAAATAACACCGGGGAGCTGTTTTTT
CDR3aa: CASSPGTSGNNTGELFF

abundance: NA
d_gene: NA
j_gene: TRBJ2-1
v_gene: TRBV7-6
CDR3nt: TGTGCCAGCAGCTCCGACAGGTACAATGAGCAGTTCTTC
CDR3aa: CASSSDRYNEQFF

abundance: few
d_gene: TRBD1
j_gene: TRBJ1-1
v_gene: TRBV5-4
CDR3nt: TGTGCCAGCAGCTTGCTGACAGGGGTCAACACTGAAGCTTTCTTT
CDR3aa: CASSLLTGVNTEAFF

abundance: once
d_gene: NA
j_gene: TRBJ2-1
v_gene: TRBV6-1
CDR3nt: TGTGCCAGCAGTACCCACAGGGTTCCGCCCGGTGAGCAGTTCTTC
CDR3aa: CASSTHRVPPGEQFF

abundance: NA
d_gene: NA
j_gene: TRBJ1-3
v_gene: TRBV5-5
CDR3nt: TGTGCCAGCAGCCAGGGATCTGGAAACACCATATATTTT
CDR3aa: CASSQGSGNTIYF

abundance: NA
d_gene: TRBD2
j_gene: TRBJ2-7
v_gene: TRBV11-2
CDR3nt: TGTGCCAGCAGCTTAGCCCGCGGGGGGCGGTACGAGCAGTACTTC
CDR3aa: CASSLARGGRYEQYF

abundance: NA
d_gene: NA
j_gene: TRBJ2-1
v_gene: TRBV2
CDR3nt: TGTGCCAGCAGTGAAAGCGGTAATGAGCAGTTCTTC
CDR3aa: CASSESGNEQFF